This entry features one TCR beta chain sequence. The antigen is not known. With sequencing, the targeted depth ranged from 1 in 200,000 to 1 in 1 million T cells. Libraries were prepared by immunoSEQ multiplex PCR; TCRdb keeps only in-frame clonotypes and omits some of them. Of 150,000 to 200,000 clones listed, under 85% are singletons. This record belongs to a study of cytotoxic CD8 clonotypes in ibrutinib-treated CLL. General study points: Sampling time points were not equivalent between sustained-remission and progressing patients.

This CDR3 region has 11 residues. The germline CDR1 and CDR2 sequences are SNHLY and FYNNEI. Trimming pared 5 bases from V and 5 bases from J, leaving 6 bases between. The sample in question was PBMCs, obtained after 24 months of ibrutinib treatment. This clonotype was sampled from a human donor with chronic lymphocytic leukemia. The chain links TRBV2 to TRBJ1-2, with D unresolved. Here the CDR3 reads CASSLTYGYTF. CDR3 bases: TGTGCCAGCAGTCTTACTTATGGCTACACCTTC.